Below, 17 T cell receptor beta chains from the same sample are listed, as sequenced in a study of PD-1 blockade in classical Hodgkin lymphoma. TCRdb keeps only in-frame clones here, not all; method: immunoSEQ multiplex PCR. Among more than 140,000 clones listed, around 84% were seen once. Every patient had relapsed following autologous stem cell transplantation, and cohorts differed in brentuximab vedotin exposure. Sequencing used peripheral blood mononuclear cells (PBMCs), obtained before the second cycle of nivolumab. Receptor source: a human donor with classical Hodgkin lymphoma.

V is TRBV18 and J is TRBJ2-1, with D perhaps matching TRBD2 (6 bases). The CDR3 length is 16 residues. V was cut by 4 bases and J by 0 bases, with 13 bases left in between. Germline CDR1 is KGHSH and CDR2 is LQKENI. CDR3 in DNA: TGTGCCAGCTCACAACCGGGACTGAGCTCCTACAATGAGCAGTTCTTC. Its translation is CASSQPGLSSYNEQFF.

V is TRBV4-3 and J is TRBJ2-7, with TRBD2 matching over 10 bases. The CDR3 has 16 residues. The ends lost 3 bases at V and 3 bases at J; junction bases unmatched: 8. Germline V gene sequence: CDR1 LGHNA, CDR2 YSLEER. The CDR3 here is CASSQEGTSELYEQYF. CDR3 nucleotide sequence: TGCGCCAGCAGCCAGGAAGGGACTAGCGAGCTCTACGAGCAGTACTTC.

The genes are TRBV29-1 and TRBJ2-7, with TRBD2 as a possible D gene (6 bases). Germline assignment: CDR1 SQVTM and CDR2 ANQGSEA. V gave up 6 bases and J gave up 6 bases, with 12 bases separating them. CDR3 length equals 11 residues. DNA for the CDR3: TGCAGCGTAGATAGGGGAGGCGAGCAGTACTTC. It translates to CSVDRGGEQYF.

The gene calls are TRBV28 and TRBJ2-1; TRBD2 aligns across 11 bases. With 6 bases clipped from V and 6 bases from J, the junction kept 7 bases outside the gene matches. Germline CDR1 and CDR2: MDHEN and SYDVKM. The CDR3 is made up of 15 amino acids. The CDR3 nucleotides read TGTGCCAGCAGACTCTCCGGGACTAGCGGCAATGAGCAGTTCTTC. Residues: CASRLSGTSGNEQFF.

This chain joins TRBV11-3 and TRBJ2-1; a weak D match, TRBD2 (5 bases). Germline CDR1 SGHNT, CDR2 YENEEA. With 5 bases removed from V and 9 bases from J, the gap between germline ends came to 20 bases. The CDR3 runs to 15 residues. The CDR3 sequence: CASSIGLDRRSEQFF. The CDR3 DNA is TGTGCCAGCAGCATCGGACTGGATCGGAGGAGTGAGCAGTTCTTC.

This clone was found many times. The V and J genes are TRBV28 and TRBJ2-5; no reliable D call. This CDR3 is 17 amino acids long. Trimming took off 6 bases at V and 3 bases at J, with 23 bases between the two ends. Germline lookup yields CDR1 MDHEN and CDR2 SYDVKM. CDR3 in amino acids: CASSPPYGESVEETQYF. DNA of the CDR3: TGTGCCAGCAGCCCCCCATATGGGGAAAGCGTAGAAGAGACCCAGTACTTC.

The rearrangement joins TRBV18 to TRBJ1-4; TRBD1 matches at 8 bases. Germline CDR1 KGHSH, CDR2 LQKENI. This CDR3 contains 14 residues. Trimming took 5 bases from V and 7 from J; bases not matched to a gene: 6. The CDR3 nucleotides are TGTGCCAGCTCAGCCACAGGGGGGGCTGAAAAACTGTTTTTT. Protein: CASSATGGAEKLFF.

The sample holds one count of this clone. The rearrangement links TRBV5-1 to TRBJ2-3; D possibly matches TRBD1 or TRBD2 (5 bases each). The CDR3 is 16 residues long. V was trimmed by 0 bases and J by 0 bases, leaving 11 bases between them. Germline CDR1 is SGHRS and CDR2 is YFSETQ. The CDR3 here is CASSLAGTPSTDTQYF. CDR3 bases: TGCGCCAGCAGCTTGGCAGGGACCCCTAGCACAGATACGCAGTATTTT.

The rearrangement joins TRBV6-6 to TRBJ1-1; D is unresolved. The CDR3 is made up of 14 amino acids. The germline gives CDR1 MNHNY, CDR2 SVGAGI (reference sequence). The V gene lost 6 bases and the J gene lost 0 bases, with 11 bases spanning the gap. CDR3 residues: CASSTTRVNTEAFF. The DNA of the CDR3 is TGTGCCAGCAGCACGACCCGGGTGAACACTGAAGCTTTCTTT.

V gene TRBV6-5 combines with J gene TRBJ2-7; 8 bases line up with TRBD1. CDR1 MNHEY and CDR2 SVGAGI come from the germline V gene. This CDR3 region has 15 residues. Trimming took 6 bases from V and 2 from J; bases not matched to a gene: 9. CDR3 residues: CASSSQTGGTYEQYF. The CDR3 DNA sequence: TGTGCCAGCAGCTCACAAACAGGGGGAACCTACGAGCAGTACTTC.

The gene calls are TRBV2 and TRBJ2-1; possibly TRBD1 or TRBD2 for D (6 bases each). The CDR3 spans 17 residues. V was trimmed by 7 bases and J by 6 bases, leaving 25 bases between them. CDR1 and CDR2 from the germline V gene are SNHLY and FYNNEI. CDR3 coding DNA: TGTGCCAGCAATAAACTGGGGGCATTTTCGGGGGTCAATGAGCAGTTCTTC. Its protein is CASNKLGAFSGVNEQFF.

V gene TRBV7-2 combines with J gene TRBJ2-4, with D possibly called TRBD1 or TRBD2 (5 bases each). The CDR3 totals 13 residues. Germline V CDR1 and CDR2: SGHTA, FQGNSA. Trimming took off 4 bases at V and 6 bases at J, with 10 bases between the two ends. The DNA for the CDR3 is TGTGCCAGCAGCTATCAGAGGGGAAACATTCAGTACTTC. Translating gives CASSYQRGNIQYF.

The chain links TRBV5-1 to TRBJ2-3, with a weak D call TRBD2 (6 bases). The germline V and J ends were trimmed by 4 bases and 8 bases, with 20 bases remaining between them. This CDR3 comprises 15 residues. Germline-derived CDR1 and CDR2 are SGHRS and YFSETQ. The CDR3 region is CASSRGTVLPGTQYF. The CDR3 region has the DNA TGCGCCAGCAGCCGGGGGACCGTTCTACCAGGTACGCAGTATTTT.

As DNA, the CDR3 is TGCAGCGTTGCAGCGGGGGGGCCGGGCAATGAGCAGTTCTTC. It encodes CSVAAGGPGNEQFF. The chain couples TRBV29-1 to TRBJ2-1, with 10 bases aligning to TRBD2. Germline V gene sequence: CDR1 SQVTM, CDR2 ANQGSEA. CDR3 size: 14 residues. V lost 4 bases to trimming and J lost 6 bases; unmatched junction nucleotides: 6.

This rearrangement joins TRBV7-9 to TRBJ2-4; TRBD2 aligns across 8 bases. Germline V CDR1 and CDR2: SEHNR, FQNEAQ (reference sequence). V lost 5 bases and J lost 3; bases outside the gene matches: 6. This CDR3 spans 15 amino acids. The CDR3 nucleotides read TGTGCCAGCAGCCCGCGGGGGGCGGACAAAAACATTCAGTACTTC. It specifies CASSPRGADKNIQYF.

The chain employs TRBV28 and TRBJ2-7; 7 bases agree with TRBD1. Germline V lookup: CDR1 MDHEN, CDR2 SYDVKM. The CDR3 is 16 amino acids. The junction had 18 bases not matched to a gene; V was cut back by 7 bases and J by 6 bases. The CDR3 here is CASTSTAETGVREQYF. CDR3 nucleotides: TGTGCCAGCACCTCGACCGCAGAAACAGGGGTCCGCGAGCAGTACTTC.

This clone was found once. At one of its ends the junction is not consistent with the germline gene, which may arise from a read error. This chain connects TRBV10-3 to TRBJ2-3; D uncertain. This CDR3 is built from 14 residues. Germline V gene lookup returns CDR1 ENHRY and CDR2 SYGVKD. The CDR3 sequence: CASSYSDRPDTQYF. CDR3 nucleotide sequence: TGTGCCAGCAGTTACTCGGACCGTCCGGATACGCAGTATTTT.